The 30 T cell receptor beta chains presented below share a single source sample, sequenced in a study of PD-1 blockade in classical Hodgkin lymphoma. Each patient's relapse followed autologous stem cell transplantation, and brentuximab vedotin exposure varied. The data were produced by immunoSEQ multiplex PCR, yet TCRdb's version contains in-frame clones alone and is incomplete. The profile covers about 110,000 clones, with about 88% appearing a single time and 15% to 20% taken by the ten largest. The sample consisted of peripheral blood mononuclear cells (PBMCs), taken before the second cycle of nivolumab. The receptors were gathered from a human donor with classical Hodgkin lymphoma.

This rearrangement joins TRBV28 to TRBJ2-3, with 9 positions matching TRBD1. Germline CDR1 MDHEN, CDR2 SYDVKM. Trimming cost V 6 bases and J 5 bases; bases outside gene matches: 9. This CDR3 contains 15 residues. This chain's CDR3 is CASSPTRQGGDTQYF. The CDR3 nucleotides read TGTGCCAGCAGCCCTACCCGACAGGGGGGAGATACGCAGTATTTT.

This chain links TRBV6-5 with TRBJ1-1, with D maybe TRBD1 (6 bases). CDR1 and CDR2 from the germline V gene are MNHEY and SVGAGI. The CDR3 is 13 amino acids. Trimming removed 0 bases from V and 5 bases from J, with 7 bases in between. CDR3 DNA sequence: TGTGCCAGCAGTTACTCGACAGGTACTGAAGCTTTCTTT. Protein: CASSYSTGTEAFF.

The rearrangement links TRBV9 to TRBJ1-2; perhaps TRBD1 as D (6 bases). This CDR3 region has 16 residues. V was shortened by 4 bases and J by 8 bases, with 24 bases between the two germline ends. Germline lookup yields CDR1 SGDLS and CDR2 YYNGEE. The CDR3 protein is CASSTRSGGGLYGYTF. For the CDR3, the DNA is TGTGCCAGCAGCACCCGGTCCGGGGGGGGCCTCTACGGCTACACCTTC.

The chain joins TRBV19 to TRBJ2-1; D uncertain. Germline values: CDR1 LNHDA, CDR2 SQIVND (reference sequence). This CDR3 is built from 12 residues. The germline V and J ends were trimmed by 7 bases and 9 bases, with 13 bases remaining between them. In DNA, the CDR3 is TGTGCCAGTAAGGTAGCTGATGGTGAGCAGTTCTTC. Protein product: CASKVADGEQFF.

The rearrangement joins TRBV5-1 to TRBJ1-3; TRBD1 aligns across 8 bases. Germline V gene lookup returns CDR1 SGHRS and CDR2 YFSETQ. The CDR3 consists of 15 residues. Trimming took 9 bases from V and 3 from J; bases not matched to a gene: 11. The CDR3 region has the DNA TGCGCCACCTCGACAGGGGAGGTCTATGGAAACACCATATATTTT. As protein: CATSTGEVYGNTIYF.

This sequence joins TRBV25-1 and TRBJ2-5; D not certain. The germline CDR1 and CDR2 sequences are MGHDK and SYGVNS. There are 11 residues in the CDR3. Deletions cut 4 bases from V and 4 bases from J, with 4 bases between. CDR3 nucleotide sequence: TGTGCCAGCAGTGTACTAGAGACCCAGTACTTC. Translation gives CASSVLETQYF.

The chain links TRBV5-1 to TRBJ2-3; possible D gene TRBD1, 5 bases. From germline, CDR1 is SGHRS and CDR2 YFSETQ. This CDR3 spans 16 amino acids. The germline V and J ends were trimmed by 7 bases and 0 bases, with 18 bases remaining between them. The CDR3 reads CASRQGPSLSTDTQYF. The CDR3 region has the DNA TGCGCCAGCCGGCAGGGCCCATCCCTTAGCACAGATACGCAGTATTTT.

The chain joins TRBV7-2 to TRBJ2-5; 8 bases are shared with TRBD2. The V gene end was trimmed by 2 bases and the J gene end by 4 bases; junction bases not matched to a gene: 6. Germline V CDR1 and CDR2: SGHTA, FQGNSA. The CDR3 extends over 15 amino acids. The CDR3 DNA reads TGTGCCAGCAGCTTATCGGGAGGGCCGCGAGAGACCCAGTACTTC. Encoded protein: CASSLSGGPRETQYF.

This clone was detected once. The chain recombines TRBV28 with TRBJ2-7; possibly TRBD1 or TRBD2 for D (6 bases each). Per the germline V gene, CDR1 is MDHEN and CDR2 is SYDVKM. This CDR3 has 14 amino acids. V was trimmed by 7 bases and J by 7 bases, leaving 20 bases between them. The CDR3 loop is CASTNRGETQEQYF. The CDR3 DNA reads as TGTGCCAGCACCAATAGGGGGGAGACTCAGGAGCAGTACTTC.

The chain couples TRBV6-1 to TRBJ2-7, with 8 bases fitting TRBD1. Trimming cost V 1 base and J 5 bases; bases outside gene matches: 1. The germline V gene has CDR1 MNHNS and CDR2 SASEGT. The CDR3 runs 13 residues. The CDR3 DNA is TGTGCCAGCAGTGAAGACAGGGGGGACGAGCAGTACTTC. Its protein product is CASSEDRGDEQYF.

This clone came up a few times. This rearrangement joins TRBV2 to TRBJ1-5, with a weak D call TRBD1 (6 bases). Trimming took off 5 bases at V and 6 bases at J, with 8 bases between the two ends. The germline V gene encodes CDR1 SNHLY and CDR2 FYNNEI. The CDR3 extends over 12 amino acids. The CDR3 DNA follows: TGTGCCAGCAGTCAGGGGATTCAGCCCCAGCATTTT. Its translation: CASSQGIQPQHF.

The chain joins TRBV6-1 to TRBJ2-7; 8 nucleotides agree with TRBD2. Trimming cost V 4 bases and J 7 bases; bases outside gene matches: 12. CDR3 length equals 15 residues. The germline V gene has CDR1 MNHNS and CDR2 SASEGT. The CDR3 loop reads CASSGISGTLGEQYF. The CDR3 DNA sequence: TGTGCCAGCAGTGGTATTAGCGGGACCCTCGGGGAGCAGTACTTC.

The V and J genes are TRBV6-1 and TRBJ2-2, with D tentatively TRBD2 (6 bases). The CDR3 is 16 amino acids. Germline loops: CDR1 MNHNS, CDR2 SASEGT. Trimming took 3 bases from V and 2 from J, leaving 13 bases between them. The CDR3 loop reads CASSEWASENTGELFF. CDR3 bases: TGTGCCAGCAGTGAGTGGGCTAGCGAAAACACCGGGGAGCTGTTTTTT.

V usage is TRBV27 and J usage is TRBJ2-3, with 9 bases lining up with TRBD2. The V and J ends lost 3 bases and 2 bases, in that order; junction bases with no gene match: 9. The CDR3 spans 17 residues. The V gene's germline CDR1 is MNHEY and CDR2 SMNVEV (reference sequence). This CDR3 reads CASSLDGGRVITDTQYF. DNA of the CDR3: TGTGCCAGCAGTTTGGACGGCGGGAGGGTTATCACAGATACGCAGTATTTT.

The chain couples TRBV30 to TRBJ1-5, with TRBD1 matching over 7 bases. The germline gives CDR1 GTSNPN, CDR2 SVGIG (reference sequence). This CDR3 has 14 amino acids. Losses at the gene ends were 0 bases for V and 7 bases for J; bases not matched to a gene: 6. Written as DNA, the CDR3 is TGTGCCTGGAGTGTGAACAGGGGCGACCAGCCCCAGCATTTT. Amino acid sequence: CAWSVNRGDQPQHF.

This clone was recorded only once. The chain couples TRBV6-5 to TRBJ2-7, with 11 bases matching TRBD1. The CDR3 consists of 16 residues. CDR1 and CDR2 from the germline V gene are MNHEY and SVGAGI. The trim removed 0 bases at V and 5 bases at J, leaving 6 bases unmatched. This chain's CDR3 is CASSYSTGQGVNEQYF. CDR3 bases: TGTGCCAGCAGTTACTCTACGGGACAGGGGGTTAACGAGCAGTACTTC.

The J gene is TRBJ2-3, the V gene TRBV5-1; TRBD1 matches 7 bases. The CDR3 is 16 amino acids. V was clipped by 0 bases and J by 3 bases; unmatched bases: 7. Germline-derived CDR1 and CDR2 are SGHRS and YFSETQ. The chain's CDR3 is CASSLETGTGTDTQYF. CDR3 DNA sequence: TGCGCCAGCAGCTTGGAGACAGGGACGGGAACAGATACGCAGTATTTT.

The chain is built from TRBV10-1 and TRBJ2-7; 13 bases map to TRBD2. V lost 4 bases, J lost 6 bases, and 9 bases stayed unmatched. This CDR3 has 16 residues. Germline V gene data show CDR1 as WNHNN and CDR2 as SYGVQD (reference sequence). As DNA, the CDR3 is TGCGCCAGCAGTGCCGGGACTAGCGGGGACGGGCTCGAGCAGTACTTC. Its protein product is CASSAGTSGDGLEQYF.

The chain joins TRBV13 to TRBJ2-1, with TRBD2 identical over 9 bases. This CDR3 is built from 13 residues. Germline CDR1 PRHDT, CDR2 FYEKMQ (reference sequence). The V and J ends lost 3 bases and 7 bases, in that order; junction bases with no gene match: 1. The CDR3 sequence is CASSFSGGNEQFF. The CDR3 coding sequence is TGTGCCAGCAGCTTTAGCGGGGGAAATGAGCAGTTCTTC.

This clone was observed a single time. The chain uses TRBV4-1 and TRBJ2-2; TRBD2 aligns across 11 bases. Germline V gene sequence: CDR1 MGHRA, CDR2 YSYEKL. With 1 base clipped from V and 4 bases from J, the junction kept 2 bases outside the gene matches. The CDR3 runs 16 residues. In DNA, the CDR3 is TGCGCCAGCAGCCAAGTACTAGCGGGAGCCACCGGGGAGCTGTTTTTT. This translates into CASSQVLAGATGELFF.

This clone was counted a single time. The rearrangement uses TRBV11-3 and TRBJ2-5; 9 bases are a match to TRBD2. The junction had 7 bases not matched to a gene; V was cut back by 1 base and J by 4 bases. The germline V gene encodes CDR1 SGHNT and CDR2 YENEEA. This CDR3 region has 16 residues. The chain's CDR3 is CASSLGGGRAGETQYF. The CDR3 DNA follows: TGTGCCAGCAGCTTAGGTGGCGGGAGGGCCGGAGAGACCCAGTACTTC.

The chain recombines TRBV19 with TRBJ2-1, with 9 positions matching TRBD2. The CDR3 spans 15 residues. The V gene end was trimmed by 3 bases and the J gene end by 8 bases; junction bases not matched to a gene: 8. Germline assignment: CDR1 LNHDA and CDR2 SQIVND (reference sequence). The CDR3 bases are TGTGCCAGTAGTATGATTAGCGGGAGTTGGTATGAGCAGTTCTTC. It yields the protein CASSMISGSWYEQFF.

CDR3 DNA sequence: TGTGCCACACGGGACAGGGGGATTTATGGCTACACCTTC. Its protein is CATRDRGIYGYTF. The V and J genes are TRBV2 and TRBJ1-2; TRBD1 aligns across 11 bases. Germline CDR1 reads SNHLY; CDR2 reads FYNNEI. This CDR3 has 13 residues. After removal of 10 bases from V and 5 bases from J, the junction contained 6 bases not matched to a gene. Full variable domain (missing parts from reference TRBV2 and TRBJ1-2): EPEVTQTPSHQVTQMGQEVILRCVPISNHLYFYWYRQILGQKVEFLVSFYNNEISEKSEIFDDQFSVERPDGSNFTLKIRSTKLEDSAMYFCATRDRGIYGYTFGSGTRLTVV.

This chain connects TRBV28 to TRBJ2-1; D ambiguous. Trimming shortened V by 10 bases and J by 0 bases, and 13 bases separated the two germline ends. CDR3 size: 14 residues. The V gene's germline CDR1 is MDHEN and CDR2 SYDVKM. CDR3 amino acids: CATRTRSSYNEQFF. CDR3 coding DNA: TGTGCCACACGTACAAGGAGCTCCTACAATGAGCAGTTCTTC.

The chain links TRBV29-1 to TRBJ2-1; 12 bases match TRBD2. In germline, CDR1 is SQVTM, CDR2 ANQGSEA. This CDR3 has 16 amino acids. J lost 8 bases, V lost 1 base, and 9 bases had no gene match. CDR3 DNA: TGCAGCGTTGAAGGGCTAGCGGGAGGGTCAGTGGATGAGCAGTTCTTC. It encodes CSVEGLAGGSVDEQFF.

V and J are TRBV19 and TRBJ2-3, with a possible D match to TRBD1 (6 bases). Trimming removed 5 bases from V and 1 base from J, with 13 bases in between. The CDR3 spans 15 residues. In germline, CDR1 is LNHDA, CDR2 SQIVND (reference sequence). In nucleotides, the CDR3 is TGTGCCAGTAGTTGGACAGATGGGGGCACAGATACGCAGTATTTT. Amino acid sequence: CASSWTDGGTDTQYF.

The gene calls are TRBV11-3 and TRBJ2-7; D may be TRBD1 (5 bases). Trimming stripped 7 bases from V and 2 bases from J, with 21 bases between. The CDR3 contains 16 residues. CDR1 and CDR2 from the germline V gene are SGHNT and YENEEA. CDR3 amino acids: CASTTPRVQAAYEQYF. The CDR3 DNA sequence: TGTGCCAGCACCACCCCCAGGGTTCAGGCGGCCTACGAGCAGTACTTC.

This clone was seen a few times. CDR3 bases: TGTGCCAGCAGCTCCTCCGTGGGGGCTAGCTCTGGAAACACCATATATTTT. This encodes CASSSSVGASSGNTIYF. The chain couples TRBV7-2 to TRBJ1-3, with a tentative D call TRBD1 (6 bases). The CDR3 has 17 amino acids. Germline loops: CDR1 SGHTA, CDR2 FQGNSA. V lost 4 bases and J 0 bases, leaving 16 bases between the germline ends.

With regard to this clone: It is unclear where the CDR3 begins or ends on the DNA, so no DNA is shown, and the CDR3 is as TCRdb lists it. The CDR3 sequence is CASSPLLGTGEQYF. The chain uses TRBV6-5 and TRBJ2-7; the DNA was not used to check the table's D call, TRBD2. Germline CDR1 is MNHEY and CDR2 is SVGAGI. The CDR3 contains 14 residues when both ends are counted.

The genes are TRBV7-2 and TRBJ1-2; tentative D call: TRBD1 (6 bases). Trimming shortened V by 1 base and J by 5 bases, and 11 bases separated the two germline ends. CDR3 length: 14 residues. Germline V gene sequence: CDR1 SGHTA, CDR2 FQGNSA. The CDR3 DNA is TGTGCCAGCAGCTTAGGGCAGGGGACGTATGGCTACACCTTC. Protein: CASSLGQGTYGYTF.